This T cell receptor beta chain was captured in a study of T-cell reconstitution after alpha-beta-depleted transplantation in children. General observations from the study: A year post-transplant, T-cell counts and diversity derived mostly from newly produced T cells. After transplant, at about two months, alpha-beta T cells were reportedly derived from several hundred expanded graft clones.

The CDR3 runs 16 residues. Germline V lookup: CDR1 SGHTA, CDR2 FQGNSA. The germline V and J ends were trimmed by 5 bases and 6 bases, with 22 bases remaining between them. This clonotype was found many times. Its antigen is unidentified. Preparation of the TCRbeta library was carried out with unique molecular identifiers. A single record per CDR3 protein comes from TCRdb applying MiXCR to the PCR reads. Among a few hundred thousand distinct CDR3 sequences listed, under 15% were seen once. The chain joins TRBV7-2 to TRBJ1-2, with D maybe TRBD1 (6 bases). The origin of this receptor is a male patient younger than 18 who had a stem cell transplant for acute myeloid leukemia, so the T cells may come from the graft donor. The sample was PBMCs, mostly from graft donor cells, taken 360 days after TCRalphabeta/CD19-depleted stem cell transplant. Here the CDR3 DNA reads TGTGCCAGCAGCCTCTTCTATGGGGACACAATAGATGGCTACACCTTC. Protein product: CASSLFYGDTIDGYTF.